This T cell receptor (beta chain) comes out of a study of cytomegalovirus exposure and HLA in healthy donors. Comment on this clone: What it recognizes is unknown.

Only in-frame clones appear in the TCRdb table, and some are missing; sequencing was by immunoSEQ multiplex PCR. The table includes approximately 150,000 clones, around four fifths detected once. It was the 120-subject validation cohort, separate from the roughly 700-subject first cohort, to which the donors belonged. Germline V CDR1 and CDR2: SGHKS, YYEKEE (reference sequence). The CDR3 runs 14 residues. V was clipped by 0 bases and J by 17 bases; unmatched bases: 13. Study-wide findings and caveats: High sensitivity and specificity were reportedly achieved when the classifier diagnosed cytomegalovirus status. It was 160 or so TCR beta chains that were listed as cytomegalovirus-associated.

The source of this sequence is a man in his thirties or forties in good health and CMV-seropositive. The chain carries TRBV5-5 and TRBJ1-4, with 7 bases lining up with TRBD1. Sequenced input: PBMCs. The CDR3 region has the DNA TGTGCCAGCAGCTTGGACCTGGCCGTGAGGGGGCTCTTTTTT. Its protein product is CASSLDLAVRGLFF.